This TCR beta chain emerged from a study of cytomegalovirus exposure and HLA in healthy donors. Germline CDR1 reads MGHDK; CDR2 reads SYGVNS. The CDR3 length is 13 residues. Trimming stripped 3 bases from V and 4 bases from J, with 9 bases between. As concerns this clone: Antigen specificity is unknown.

General study findings and limits: Upon later analysis, TCR association rates were observed to vary by HLA locus, being highest for DRB1 and lowest for HLA-C. In a later analysis, most CMV-associated TCR beta chains appeared HLA-restricted. Per published reports, the classifier diagnosed cytomegalovirus status with high specificity and sensitivity.

In the PCR, 60 Vbeta and 13 Jbeta primers were used. Repertoires were generated with immunoSEQ multiplex PCR, while TCRdb's copy carries only in-frame clones and drops some. The sample holds 90,000 to 100,000 clones; under 80% are singletons and the top ten take about 1.8%. The sample taken for sequencing was PBMCs. This sequence originates from a male donor in good health and CMV-seronegative. This sequence joins TRBV25-1 and TRBJ2-5; TRBD2 is a possible D gene (6 bases). The CDR3 bases are TGTGCCAGCAGTGATTGGAGGGCAGAGACCCAGTACTTC. Translated: CASSDWRAETQYF.